This T cell receptor beta chain was identified in a study of shared clonotypes between healthy human individuals. Findings of the study overall: Limitation of the genetic and exposure-history diversity represented came from the few donors.

In germline, CDR1 is SGDLS, CDR2 YYNGEE. V gave up 4 bases and J gave up 7 bases; unmatched junction bases: 15. This CDR3 is 16 amino acids long. To note about this clone: Its target is not known.

In the authors' methods: In the immunoSEQ data, sequences were junction-only and lacked quality scores, so filtering differed. Assay: immunoSEQ multiplex PCR; the TCRdb copy retains only in-frame clones and omits some. The DNA was the basis for D and trimming; V, J and clone size are from that table. The sample consists of over 400,000 clones, about 96% of them appearing once. This TCR was sampled from a young woman in good health. The chain joins TRBV9 to TRBJ2-3, with TRBD2 matching over 7 bases. Source material: naive CD4+ T cells sorted from blood. Subset of the sample: CD45RA+ positively selected. This CDR3 is CASSPSPGGSSNTQYF. CDR3 bases: TGTGCCAGCAGCCCTAGTCCTGGCGGGAGTTCGAATACGCAGTATTTT.